The 8 T cell receptor beta chains in this list originate from one sample, sequenced in a study of identical twins. TCRdb reanalysed the 5' RACE reads using MiXCR and keeps one entry per CDR3 protein. Of 450,000 to 600,000 distinct CDR3 sequences in the sample, approximately 20% were seen once. This same sample was also part of a study on yellow fever vaccine responses in identical twins.

Input material: CD4+ T cells sorted from blood. These receptors all stem from a young woman in good health.

The CDR3, as DNA: TGCAGTGCTCGACTAGCGGGGAAAAACACCGGGGAGCTGTTTTTT. It specifies CSARLAGKNTGELFF. V is TRBV20-1 and J is TRBJ2-2; 11 bases map to TRBD2. V lost 5 bases, J lost 2 bases, and 4 bases stayed unmatched. CDR3 length equals 15 residues. From germline, CDR1 is DFQATT and CDR2 SNEGSKA (reference sequence).

The DNA of the CDR3 is TGTGCCAGCAGACTCAGGGGCGAGCAGTACTTC. Its translation is CASRLRGEQYF. This rearrangement joins TRBV6-5 to TRBJ2-7; possible D gene TRBD1, 6 bases. Germline CDR1 and CDR2: MNHEY and SVGAGI. There are 11 residues in the CDR3. V gave up 6 bases and J gave up 6 bases, with 9 bases separating them.

The rearrangement joins TRBV25-1 to TRBJ2-2; possibly TRBD1 for D (6 bases). The CDR3 covers 14 residues. Trimming removed 1 base at V and 7 bases at J, with 10 bases between. From germline, CDR1 is MGHDK and CDR2 SYGVNS. DNA for the CDR3: TGTGCCAGCAGTGAATCTGGGACACACGGGGAGCTGTTTTTT. Protein: CASSESGTHGELFF.

This clonotype has a handful of counts. The rearrangement links TRBV24-1 to TRBJ2-1; no clear D gene. There are 13 residues in the CDR3. Looked up from germline, CDR1 is KGHDR and CDR2 is SFDVKD. The germline V and J ends were trimmed by 1 base and 7 bases, with 7 bases remaining between them. The CDR3 loop is CATSDFPNNEQFF. CDR3 sequence (DNA): TGTGCCACCAGTGATTTCCCCAATAATGAGCAGTTCTTC.

The chain employs TRBV4-2 and TRBJ2-3, with 10 bases matching TRBD2. J was trimmed by 4 bases and V by 5 bases; bases with no gene match: 9. This CDR3 contains 16 residues. Germline lookup yields CDR1 LGHNA and CDR2 YNFKEQ. The DNA for the CDR3 is TGTGCCAGCAGCTCGGCCCAGGGGACTAGCGCAGATACGCAGTATTTT. As protein: CASSSAQGTSADTQYF.

This clonotype has ten or more counts. The rearrangement uses TRBV5-1 and TRBJ2-1; 7 bases fit TRBD2. This CDR3 has 16 amino acids. CDR1 is SGHRS, CDR2 YFSETQ, per germline. V gave up 6 bases and J gave up 6 bases; unmatched junction bases: 15. In DNA, the CDR3 is TGCGCCAGCACCCCGGGGGGTAGGGTTCCCCGCAATGAGCAGTTCTTC. Translation: CASTPGGRVPRNEQFF.

A few counts support this clonotype. DNA for the CDR3: TGTGCCAGCAGCTTAAGGCCCGGGCCATACACTGAAGCTTTCTTT. Protein product: CASSLRPGPYTEAFF. The chain joins TRBV7-9 to TRBJ1-1; no reliable D call. Germline CDR1 SEHNR, CDR2 FQNEAQ (reference sequence). Trimming stripped 2 bases from V and 3 bases from J, with 13 bases between. CDR3 length equals 15 residues.

This clonotype was counted a few times. The chain employs TRBV12-3 or TRBV12-4 and TRBJ1-1, with D maybe TRBD1 (5 bases). The CDR3 totals 13 residues. Trimming stripped 2 bases from V and 6 bases from J, with 10 bases between. CDR3 sequence: CASSLFAGPEAFF. The CDR3, as DNA: TGTGCCAGCAGTTTATTTGCAGGGCCTGAAGCTTTCTTT.